This TCR beta chain was observed in a study of metastatic and nonmetastatic thyroid tumors. Study-level background: For malignant and benign thyroid patients, tumor or nodule tissue and blood were the sources whose repertoires were compared.

The entire patient cohort was treatment-naive prior to thyroid surgery. The CDR3 extends over 15 amino acids. Germline values: CDR1 SGHVS, CDR2 FQNEAQ. Notes on the study in general: Malignant tumors reportedly showed significantly higher TCR beta diversity than benign nodules in both blood and tumor.

This clone occurred a few times. Its target is not known. At one boundary the junction diverges from the germline segment, which might be a read error. Authors' processing steps: A classifier of distant metastasis in papillary thyroid cancer was built from CDR3 differences (across clinicopathological groups). TCRdb re-called clones from the PCR reads using MiXCR. The V and J calls follow TCRdb's processing rather than the paper's. The table has some 26,000 clones, 20% to 25% seen once. The chain couples TRBV7-8 to TRBJ2-7, with TRBD2 identical over 8 bases. Sequencing used adjacent normal tissue. The clonotype comes from a female donor with papillary thyroid cancer or a benign thyroid nodule (not recorded which). Some clones in this sample may be carry-over from other donors' samples. The CDR3 coding sequence is TGTGCCAGCAGCTACACGGGACTAGGCGCATACGAACAGTACTTC. It is translated as CASSYTGLGAYEQYF.